This TCR beta chain was sequenced during a study of blood T cell repertoires in COVID-19. In the study overall: From the United States, Italy and Spain came samples of acute and convalescent COVID-19. In each case, the material was cDNA or gDNA derived from T cells, B-cell-depleted T cells, or PBMCs.

The CDR3 has 13 amino acids. Germline V CDR1 and CDR2: SQVTM, ANQGSEA. Trimming took 7 bases from V and 0 from J; bases not matched to a gene: 5. Per the study methods: Cell counts per sample came from amplifying reference gene primers. TCRdb's table, derived via immunoSEQ multiplex PCR, lists solely in-frame clones and lacks some. The V and J calls and clone size are taken from that table; D and trimming were inferred from the DNA. This sample has tens of thousands of clones, with around 89% found just once. The gene calls are TRBV29-1 and TRBJ2-7; 8 bases are shared with TRBD1. Sample: peripheral blood. The receptor's source is a woman older than 75 with active or convalescent COVID-19. CDR3 DNA sequence: TGCAGCGCCAAACAGGGGGACTCCTACGAGCAGTACTTC. It encodes CSAKQGDSYEQYF.